This TCR beta chain was sequenced in a study of T cell clonotyping in hematopoietic cell transplantation. Study observations and caveats: Pathologically expanded recipient clonotypes increased progressively from day 30 to day 180 as diversity fell. Few recipient clonotypes overlapped donors; over 95% were de novo at given depth.

With respect to this clone: No antigen is known for it.

The data were produced by immunoSEQ multiplex PCR, yet TCRdb's version contains in-frame clones alone and is incomplete. Of about 49,000 clones in the sample, 70% to 90% are singletons; the top ten hold under 6.5%. Time point defined: recipient sample about 28 days before transplant, after cytoreduction. Recipients were bled about 28 days pretransplant and at posttransplant days 30, 100, 180. Trimming took off 6 bases at V and 8 bases at J, with 7 bases between the two ends. From germline, CDR1 is MDHEN and CDR2 SYDVKM. The CDR3 is 10 residues long. This sample comprised peripheral blood mononuclear cells, obtained before stem cell transplant. The chain recombines TRBV28 with TRBJ1-1; unclear D gene. This TCR was recovered from a man aged 55-75 years with biphenotypic leukemia. Some clones in this sample may be carry-over from other donors' samples. The CDR3 reads CASSRNEAFF. In DNA form, the CDR3 reads TGTGCCAGCAGCCGCAACGAAGCTTTCTTT.